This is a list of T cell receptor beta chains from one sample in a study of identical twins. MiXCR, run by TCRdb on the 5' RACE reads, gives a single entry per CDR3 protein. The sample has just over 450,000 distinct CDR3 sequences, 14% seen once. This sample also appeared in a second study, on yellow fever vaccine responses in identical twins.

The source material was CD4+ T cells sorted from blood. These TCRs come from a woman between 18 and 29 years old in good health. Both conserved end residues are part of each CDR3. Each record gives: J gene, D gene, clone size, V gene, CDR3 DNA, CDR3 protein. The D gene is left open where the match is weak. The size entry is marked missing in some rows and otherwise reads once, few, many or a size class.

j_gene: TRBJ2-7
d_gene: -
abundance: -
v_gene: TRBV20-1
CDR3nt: TGCAGTGCTAGACCCCGAGAAGGCTTATTTTACTTC
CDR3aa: CSARPREGLFYF

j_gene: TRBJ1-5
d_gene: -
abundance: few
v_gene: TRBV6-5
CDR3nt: TGTGCCAGCAGTTATGCAGGGGAGGGCAATCAGCCCCAGCATTTT
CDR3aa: CASSYAGEGNQPQHF

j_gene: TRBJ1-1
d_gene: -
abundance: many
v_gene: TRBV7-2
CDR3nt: TGTGCCAGCAGCCAGACGGTTAACACTGAAGCTTTCTTT
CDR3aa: CASSQTVNTEAFF

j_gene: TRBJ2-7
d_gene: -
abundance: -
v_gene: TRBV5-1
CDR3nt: TGCGCCAGCAGCCCGGACCTCTCCGAGCAGTACTTC
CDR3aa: CASSPDLSEQYF

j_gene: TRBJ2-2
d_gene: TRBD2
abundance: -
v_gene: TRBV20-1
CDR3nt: TGCAGTGCTAGGGCTAGCGGGACTTTCACCGGGGAGCTGTTTTTT
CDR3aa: CSARASGTFTGELFF

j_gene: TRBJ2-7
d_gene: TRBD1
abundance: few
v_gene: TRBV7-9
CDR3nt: TGTGCCAGCAGTCGGGACAGGGGCCACGAGCAGTACTTC
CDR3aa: CASSRDRGHEQYF

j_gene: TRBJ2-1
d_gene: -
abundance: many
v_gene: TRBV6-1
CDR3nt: TGTGCCAGCAGCCCCCGAGGAGTAGGGCTGAGTAATGAGCAGTTCTTC
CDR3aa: CASSPRGVGLSNEQFF

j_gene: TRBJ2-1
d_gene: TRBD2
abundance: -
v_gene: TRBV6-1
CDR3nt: TGTGCCAGCCGACTAGCGGGAGTATTGTTCTTC
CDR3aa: CASRLAGVLFF

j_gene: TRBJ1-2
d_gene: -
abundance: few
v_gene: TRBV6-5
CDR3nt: TGTGCCAGCAGTTACCTCGCAGAGTCAAGTGGCTACACCTTC
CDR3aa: CASSYLAESSGYTF

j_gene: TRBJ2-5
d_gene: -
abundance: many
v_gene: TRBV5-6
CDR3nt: TGTGCCAGCAGCCCCGATGTCCGGGCAGGAGAGACCCAGTACTTC
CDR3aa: CASSPDVRAGETQYF

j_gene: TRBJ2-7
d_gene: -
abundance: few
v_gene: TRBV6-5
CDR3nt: TGTGCCAGCAGTTACTCGTATGTTGCCGAGCAGTACTTC
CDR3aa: CASSYSYVAEQYF

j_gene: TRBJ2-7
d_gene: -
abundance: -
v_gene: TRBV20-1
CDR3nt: TGCAGTGCCAGCGACAGTTCCTACGAGCAGTACTTC
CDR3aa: CSASDSSYEQYF

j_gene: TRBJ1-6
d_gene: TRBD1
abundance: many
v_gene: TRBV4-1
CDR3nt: TGCGCCAGCAGCCAGAAGGGGGGACAGGGAGCTTCACCCCTCCACTTT
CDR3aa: CASSQKGGQGASPLHF

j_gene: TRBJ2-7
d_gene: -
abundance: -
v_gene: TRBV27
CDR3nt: TGTGCCAGCAGTCCCCTAGTTACACCCTACGAGCAGTACTTC
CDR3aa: CASSPLVTPYEQYF

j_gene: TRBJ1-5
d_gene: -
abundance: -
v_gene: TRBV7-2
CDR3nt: TGTGCCAGCAGCTTGTACAGGGAACAGCCCCAGCATTTT
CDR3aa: CASSLYREQPQHF

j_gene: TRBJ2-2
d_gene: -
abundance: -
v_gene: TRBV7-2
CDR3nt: TGTGCCAGCAGCTTAGTACAGCGGGTCGGGGAGCTGTTTTTT
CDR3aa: CASSLVQRVGELFF

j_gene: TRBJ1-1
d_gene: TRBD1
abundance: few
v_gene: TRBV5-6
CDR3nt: TGTGCCAGCGGAAACAGGGGGCGAGGTACTGAAGCTTTCTTT
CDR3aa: CASGNRGRGTEAFF

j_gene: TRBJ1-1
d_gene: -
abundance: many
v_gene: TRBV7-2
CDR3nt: TGTGCCAGCAGCTTAGACACAGCTGCGAACACTGAAGCTTTCTTT
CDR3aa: CASSLDTAANTEAFF

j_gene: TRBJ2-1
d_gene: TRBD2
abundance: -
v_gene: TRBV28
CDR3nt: TGTGCCAGCAAGACGGGACTAGCGGGGGGGAGCTCCTACAATGAGCAGTTCTTC
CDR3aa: CASKTGLAGGSSYNEQFF

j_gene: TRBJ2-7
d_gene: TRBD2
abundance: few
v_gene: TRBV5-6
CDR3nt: TGTGCCAGCAGCTTTCGGAGCGGGGGGGGTCAGAGCTCCTACGAGCAGTACTTC
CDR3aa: CASSFRSGGGQSSYEQYF

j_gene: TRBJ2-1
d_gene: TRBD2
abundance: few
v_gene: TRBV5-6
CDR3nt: TGTGCCAGCAGCTCCGGGACTAGCGGGAACTATGAGCAGTTCTTC
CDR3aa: CASSSGTSGNYEQFF

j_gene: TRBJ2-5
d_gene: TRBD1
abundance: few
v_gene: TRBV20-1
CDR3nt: TGCAGTGCTAGATGGACAGGGAGAGAGACCCAGTACTTC
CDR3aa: CSARWTGRETQYF

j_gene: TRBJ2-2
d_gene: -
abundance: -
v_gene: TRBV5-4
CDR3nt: TGTGCCAGCAGACTGCAGGACACCGGGGAGCTGTTTTTT
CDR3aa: CASRLQDTGELFF

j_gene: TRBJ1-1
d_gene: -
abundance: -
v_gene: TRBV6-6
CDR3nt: TGTGCCAGCAGTTACGGATTCACTGAAGCTTTCTTT
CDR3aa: CASSYGFTEAFF

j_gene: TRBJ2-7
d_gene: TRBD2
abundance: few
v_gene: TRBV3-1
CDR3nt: TGTGCCAGCAGCCAAAGAAGACTAGCGGGCGGGAACTACGAGCAGTACTTC
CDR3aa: CASSQRRLAGGNYEQYF

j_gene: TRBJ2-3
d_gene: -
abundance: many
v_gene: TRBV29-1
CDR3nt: TGCAGCGTTGAAGTAGGCACAGATACGCAGTATTTT
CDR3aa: CSVEVGTDTQYF

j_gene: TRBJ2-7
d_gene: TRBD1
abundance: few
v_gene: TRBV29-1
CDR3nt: TGCAGCGTTGTCGGACAGGGGGCCTACGAGCAGTACTTC
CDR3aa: CSVVGQGAYEQYF

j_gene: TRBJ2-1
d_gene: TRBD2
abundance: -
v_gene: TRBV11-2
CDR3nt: TGTGCCAGCAGCACCGGGACTAGCGCCTACAATGAGCAGTTCTTC
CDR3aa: CASSTGTSAYNEQFF

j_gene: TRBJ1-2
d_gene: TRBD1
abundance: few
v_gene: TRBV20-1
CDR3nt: TGCAGTGCTAGAGAGGCAGGGGGTAGTGGCTACACCTTC
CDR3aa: CSAREAGGSGYTF

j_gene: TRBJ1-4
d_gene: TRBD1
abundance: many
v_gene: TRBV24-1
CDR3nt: TGTGCCACCAGTGCAGGGGGCAATGAAAAACTGTTTTTT
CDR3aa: CATSAGGNEKLFF

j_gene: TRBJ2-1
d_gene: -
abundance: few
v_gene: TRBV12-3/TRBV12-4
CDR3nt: TGTGCCAGCAGTCCCGAAACACAGCTCAATGAGCCGTTCTTC
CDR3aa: CASSPETQLNEPFF

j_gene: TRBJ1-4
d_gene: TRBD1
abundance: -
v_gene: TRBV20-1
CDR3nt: TGCAGTGCTAGCCTAGGGACAGGGGGCGCAAAACTGTTTTTT
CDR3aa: CSASLGTGGAKLFF

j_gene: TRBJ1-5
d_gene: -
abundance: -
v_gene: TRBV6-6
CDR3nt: TGTGCCATAGGGGCGGCTCAGCCCCAGCATTTT
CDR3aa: CAIGAAQPQHF

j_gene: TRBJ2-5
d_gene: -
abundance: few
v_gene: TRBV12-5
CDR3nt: TGTGCTAGTGGGTCCCCCCAGGGGGGAGAGACCCAGTACTTC
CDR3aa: CASGSPQGGETQYF

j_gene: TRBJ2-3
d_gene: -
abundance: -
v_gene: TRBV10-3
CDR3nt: TGTGCCATCAGCCCCGGGGTAAAGACCCCAGATACGCAGTATTTT
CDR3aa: CAISPGVKTPDTQYF

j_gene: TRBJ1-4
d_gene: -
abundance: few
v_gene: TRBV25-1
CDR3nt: TGTGCCAGCAGTGAAAGGGGCCGGGGGACTAATGAAAAACTGTTTTTT
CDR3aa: CASSERGRGTNEKLFF

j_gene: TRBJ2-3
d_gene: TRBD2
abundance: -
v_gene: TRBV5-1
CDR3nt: TGCGCCAGCAGCTTGGTGGCTAGCGGGGACACAGATACGCAGTATTTT
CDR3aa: CASSLVASGDTDTQYF

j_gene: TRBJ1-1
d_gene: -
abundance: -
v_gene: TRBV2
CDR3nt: TGTGCCAGCAGTGAAGCAGCCCTGAACACTGAAGCTTTCTTT
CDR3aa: CASSEAALNTEAFF

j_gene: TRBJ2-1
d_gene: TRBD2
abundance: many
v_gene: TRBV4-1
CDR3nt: TGCGCCAGCAGCCAGACTAGCGGGAGCTCCTACAATGAGCAGTTCTTC
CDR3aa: CASSQTSGSSYNEQFF

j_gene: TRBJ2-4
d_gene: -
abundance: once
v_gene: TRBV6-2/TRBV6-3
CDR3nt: TGTGCCAGCAGCTCGCTGGACATTCAGTACTTC
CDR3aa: CASSSLDIQYF

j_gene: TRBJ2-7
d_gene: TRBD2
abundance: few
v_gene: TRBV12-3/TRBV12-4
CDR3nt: TGTGCCAGCAGTTCTCGGACAGCGGGGGCTCTCTACGAGCAGTACTTC
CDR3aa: CASSSRTAGALYEQYF

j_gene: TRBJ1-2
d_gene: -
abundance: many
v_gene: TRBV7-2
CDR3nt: TGTGCCAGCAGCCTGGCACAGGGCCAAAAAGGCTATGGCTACACCTTC
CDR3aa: CASSLAQGQKGYGYTF

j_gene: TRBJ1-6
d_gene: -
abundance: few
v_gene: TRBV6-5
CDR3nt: TGTGCCAGCAGTTACTCGTCAGGGGTCGGAAATTCACCCCTCCACTTT
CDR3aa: CASSYSSGVGNSPLHF

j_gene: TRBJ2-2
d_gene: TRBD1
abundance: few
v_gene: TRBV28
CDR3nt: TGTGCCAGCAGGTCACAGGGGTCCAACACCGGGGAGCTGTTTTTT
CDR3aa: CASRSQGSNTGELFF

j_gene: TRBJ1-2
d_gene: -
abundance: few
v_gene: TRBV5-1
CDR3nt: TGCGCCAGCAGCTTGGGGGATAACTATGGCTACACCTTC
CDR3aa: CASSLGDNYGYTF